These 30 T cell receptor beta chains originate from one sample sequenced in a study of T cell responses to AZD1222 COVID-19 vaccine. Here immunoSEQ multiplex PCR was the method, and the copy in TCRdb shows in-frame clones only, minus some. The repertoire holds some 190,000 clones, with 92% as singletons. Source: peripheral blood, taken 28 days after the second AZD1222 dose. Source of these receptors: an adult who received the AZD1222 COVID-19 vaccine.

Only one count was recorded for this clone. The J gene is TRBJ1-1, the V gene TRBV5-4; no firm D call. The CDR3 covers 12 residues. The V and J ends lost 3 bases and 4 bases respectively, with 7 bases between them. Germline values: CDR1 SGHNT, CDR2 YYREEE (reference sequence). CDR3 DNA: TGTGCCAGCAGCTGGATGGGCACTGAAGCTTTCTTT. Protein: CASSWMGTEAFF.

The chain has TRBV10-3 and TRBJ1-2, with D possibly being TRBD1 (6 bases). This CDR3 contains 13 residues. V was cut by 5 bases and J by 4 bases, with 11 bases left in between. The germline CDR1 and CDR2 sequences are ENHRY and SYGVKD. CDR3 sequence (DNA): TGTGCCATCAGTCAAGTACAGGGCTATGGCTACACCTTC. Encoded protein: CAISQVQGYGYTF.

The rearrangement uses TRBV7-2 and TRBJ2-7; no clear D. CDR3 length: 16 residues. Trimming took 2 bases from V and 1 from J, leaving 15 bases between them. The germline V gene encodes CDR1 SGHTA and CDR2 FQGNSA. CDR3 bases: TGTGCCAGCAGCTTAAATTTTCGGTCGAAATCCTACGAGCAGTACTTC. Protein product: CASSLNFRSKSYEQYF.

This CDR3 is CASSTGGDQPQHF. For the CDR3, the DNA is TGTGCCAGCTCGACAGGGGGGGATCAGCCCCAGCATTTT. The chain is built from TRBV18 and TRBJ1-5, with 9 bases matching TRBD1. The germline V gene has CDR1 KGHSH and CDR2 LQKENI. The CDR3 contains 13 residues. The J segment lost 5 bases and the V segment lost 6 bases, leaving 2 bases of the junction unmatched.

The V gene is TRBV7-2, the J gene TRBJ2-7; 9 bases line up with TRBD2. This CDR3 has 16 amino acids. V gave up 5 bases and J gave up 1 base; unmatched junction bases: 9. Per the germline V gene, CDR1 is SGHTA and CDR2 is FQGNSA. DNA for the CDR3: TGTGCCAGCAGCAGACATAGCGGGGGCCTTTCCTACGAGCAGTACTTC. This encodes CASSRHSGGLSYEQYF.

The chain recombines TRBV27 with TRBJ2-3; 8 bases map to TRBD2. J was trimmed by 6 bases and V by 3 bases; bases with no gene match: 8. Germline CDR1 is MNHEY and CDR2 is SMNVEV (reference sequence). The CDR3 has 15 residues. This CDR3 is CASSLIREGLDTQYF. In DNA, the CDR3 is TGTGCCAGCAGTTTGATACGGGAGGGCTTGGATACGCAGTATTTT.

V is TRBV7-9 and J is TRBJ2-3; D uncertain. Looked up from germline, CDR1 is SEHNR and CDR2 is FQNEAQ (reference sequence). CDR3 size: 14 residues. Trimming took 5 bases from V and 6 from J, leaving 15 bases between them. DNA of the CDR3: TGTGCCAGCAGCCTTAACCAAGGGCTGGATACGCAGTATTTT. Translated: CASSLNQGLDTQYF.

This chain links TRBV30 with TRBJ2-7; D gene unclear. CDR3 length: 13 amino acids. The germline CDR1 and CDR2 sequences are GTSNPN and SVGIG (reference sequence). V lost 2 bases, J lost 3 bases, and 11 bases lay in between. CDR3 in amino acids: CAWSPTGVYEQYF. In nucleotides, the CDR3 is TGTGCCTGGAGTCCAACCGGAGTCTACGAGCAGTACTTC.

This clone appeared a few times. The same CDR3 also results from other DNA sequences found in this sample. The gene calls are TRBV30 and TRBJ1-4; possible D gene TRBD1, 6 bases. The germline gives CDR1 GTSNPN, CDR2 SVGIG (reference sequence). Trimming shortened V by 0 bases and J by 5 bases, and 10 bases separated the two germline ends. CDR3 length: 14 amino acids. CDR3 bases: TGTGCCTGGAGTGTAGCCCAGGGGAATGAAAAACTGTTTTTT. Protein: CAWSVAQGNEKLFF.

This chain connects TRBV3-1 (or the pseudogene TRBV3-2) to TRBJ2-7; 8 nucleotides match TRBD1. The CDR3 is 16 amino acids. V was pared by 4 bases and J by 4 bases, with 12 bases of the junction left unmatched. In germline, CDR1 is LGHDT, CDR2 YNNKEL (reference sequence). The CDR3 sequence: CASSPSRTGIGYEQYF. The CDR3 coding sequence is TGTGCCAGCAGCCCCTCCCGGACAGGGATAGGGTACGAGCAGTACTTC.

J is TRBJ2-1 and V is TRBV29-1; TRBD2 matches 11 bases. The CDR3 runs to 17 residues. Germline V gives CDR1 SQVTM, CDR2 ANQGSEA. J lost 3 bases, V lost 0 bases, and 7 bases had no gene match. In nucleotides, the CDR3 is TGCAGCGTTGAAGATGAAGCGACTAGCGGGAACTACAATGAGCAGTTCTTC. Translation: CSVEDEATSGNYNEQFF.

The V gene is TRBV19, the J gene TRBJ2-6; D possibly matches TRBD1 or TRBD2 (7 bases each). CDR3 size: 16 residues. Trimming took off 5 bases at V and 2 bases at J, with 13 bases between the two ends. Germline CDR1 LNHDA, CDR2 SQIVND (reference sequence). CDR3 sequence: CASSEPGGAGANVLTF. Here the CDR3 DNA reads TGTGCCAGTAGTGAGCCAGGGGGGGCTGGGGCCAACGTCCTGACTTTC.

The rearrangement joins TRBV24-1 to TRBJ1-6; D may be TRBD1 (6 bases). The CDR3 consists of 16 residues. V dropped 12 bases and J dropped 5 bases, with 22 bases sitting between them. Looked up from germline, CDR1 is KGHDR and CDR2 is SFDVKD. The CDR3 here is CAPEAGSRGNNSPLHF. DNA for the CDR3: TGTGCCCCCGAGGCGGGTTCCAGGGGAAATAATTCACCCCTCCACTTT.

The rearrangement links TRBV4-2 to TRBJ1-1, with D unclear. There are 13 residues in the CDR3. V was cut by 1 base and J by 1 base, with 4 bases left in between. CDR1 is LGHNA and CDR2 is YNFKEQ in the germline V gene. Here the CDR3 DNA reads TGTGCCAGCAGCCAAGTCACGAACACTGAAGCTTTCTTT. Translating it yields CASSQVTNTEAFF.

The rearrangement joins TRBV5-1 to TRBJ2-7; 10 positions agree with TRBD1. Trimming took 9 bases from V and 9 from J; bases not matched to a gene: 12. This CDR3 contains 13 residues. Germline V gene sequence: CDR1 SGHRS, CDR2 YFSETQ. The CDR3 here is CANSRTGGYLQYF. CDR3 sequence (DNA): TGCGCCAACTCGAGGACAGGGGGTTATTTGCAGTACTTC. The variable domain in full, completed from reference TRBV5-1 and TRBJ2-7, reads KAGVTQTPRYLIKTRGQQVTLSCSPISGHRSVSWYQQTPGQGLQFLFEYFSETQRNKGNFPGRFSGRQFSNSRSEMNVSTLELGDSALYLCANSRTGGYLQYFGPGTRLTVT.

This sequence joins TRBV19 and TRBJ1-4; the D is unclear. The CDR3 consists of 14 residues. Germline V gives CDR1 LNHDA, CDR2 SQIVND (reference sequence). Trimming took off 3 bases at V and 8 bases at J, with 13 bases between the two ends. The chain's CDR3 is CASSMLADLEKLFF. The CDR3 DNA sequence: TGTGCCAGTAGTATGCTAGCCGACCTCGAAAAACTGTTTTTT.

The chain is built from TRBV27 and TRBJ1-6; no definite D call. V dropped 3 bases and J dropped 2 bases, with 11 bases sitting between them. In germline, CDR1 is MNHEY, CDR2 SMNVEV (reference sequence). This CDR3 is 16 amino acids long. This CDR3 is CASSLEGGTYNSPLHF. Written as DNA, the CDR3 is TGTGCCAGCAGTTTGGAGGGAGGAACCTATAATTCACCCCTCCACTTT.

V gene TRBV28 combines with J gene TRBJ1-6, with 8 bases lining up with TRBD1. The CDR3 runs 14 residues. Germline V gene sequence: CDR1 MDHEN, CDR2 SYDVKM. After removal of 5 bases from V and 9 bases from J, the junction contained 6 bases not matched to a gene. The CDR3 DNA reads TGTGCCAGCAGTCTCCAGGGGGCGAGTTCACCCCTCCACTTT. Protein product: CASSLQGASSPLHF.

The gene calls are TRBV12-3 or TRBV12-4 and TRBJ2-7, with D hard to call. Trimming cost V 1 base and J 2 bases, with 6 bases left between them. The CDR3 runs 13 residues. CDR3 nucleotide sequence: TGTGCCAGCAGTTTAGTGTCCGCCTACGAGCAGTACTTC. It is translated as CASSLVSAYEQYF.

Here the CDR3 reads CATSDLGRPNEKLFF. The DNA for the CDR3 is TGTGCCACCAGTGATTTAGGGCGACCTAATGAAAAACTGTTTTTT. This chain connects TRBV24-1 to TRBJ1-4; no clear D. CDR3 size: 15 residues. In germline, CDR1 is KGHDR, CDR2 SFDVKD. Deletions cut 1 base from V and 3 bases from J, with 8 bases between.

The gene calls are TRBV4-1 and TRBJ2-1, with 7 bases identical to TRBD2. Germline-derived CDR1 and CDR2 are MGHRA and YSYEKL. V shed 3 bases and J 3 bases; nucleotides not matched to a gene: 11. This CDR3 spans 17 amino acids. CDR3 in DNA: TGCGCCAGCAGCCACCCAGCTAGCGGCATAAACTACAATGAGCAGTTCTTC. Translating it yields CASSHPASGINYNEQFF.

This chain's CDR3 is CASSRTNLFGETQYF. The CDR3 nucleotides read TGTGCCAGCAGCCGGACTAATCTTTTCGGGGAGACCCAGTACTTC. The gene calls are TRBV7-9 and TRBJ2-5, with a possible D match to TRBD2 (6 bases). CDR1 is SEHNR and CDR2 is FQNEAQ in the germline V gene (reference sequence). The CDR3 contains 15 residues. V lost 5 bases to trimming and J lost 5 bases, with 18 bases between them.

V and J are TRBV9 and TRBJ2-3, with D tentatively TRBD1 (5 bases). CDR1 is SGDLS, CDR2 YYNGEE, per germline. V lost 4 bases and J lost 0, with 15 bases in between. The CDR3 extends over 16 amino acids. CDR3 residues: CASSPRQTASTDTQYF. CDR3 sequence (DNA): TGTGCCAGCAGCCCCCGACAGACCGCTAGCACAGATACGCAGTATTTT.

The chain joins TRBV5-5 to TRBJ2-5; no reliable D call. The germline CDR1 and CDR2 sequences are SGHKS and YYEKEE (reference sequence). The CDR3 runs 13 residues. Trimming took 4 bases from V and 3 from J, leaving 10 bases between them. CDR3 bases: TGTGCCAGCAGCGCCGCAAGCGAAGAGACCCAGTACTTC. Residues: CASSAASEETQYF.

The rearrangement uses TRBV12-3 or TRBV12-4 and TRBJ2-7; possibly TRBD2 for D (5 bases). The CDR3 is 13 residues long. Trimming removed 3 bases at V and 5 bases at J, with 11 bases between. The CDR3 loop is CASSFMGVHEQYF. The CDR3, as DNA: TGTGCCAGCAGTTTTATGGGAGTCCACGAGCAGTACTTC.

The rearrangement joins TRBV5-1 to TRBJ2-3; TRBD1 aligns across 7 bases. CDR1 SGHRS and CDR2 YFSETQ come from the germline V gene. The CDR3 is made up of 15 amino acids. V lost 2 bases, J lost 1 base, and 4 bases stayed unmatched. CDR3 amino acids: CASSLDRVGTDTQYF. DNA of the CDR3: TGCGCCAGCAGCTTAGACAGGGTGGGCACAGATACGCAGTATTTT.

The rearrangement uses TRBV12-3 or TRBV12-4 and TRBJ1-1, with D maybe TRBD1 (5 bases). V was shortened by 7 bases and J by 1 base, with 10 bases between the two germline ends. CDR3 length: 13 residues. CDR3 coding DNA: TGTGCCAGCACCTTTCAGGGGAACACTGAAGCTTTCTTT. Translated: CASTFQGNTEAFF.

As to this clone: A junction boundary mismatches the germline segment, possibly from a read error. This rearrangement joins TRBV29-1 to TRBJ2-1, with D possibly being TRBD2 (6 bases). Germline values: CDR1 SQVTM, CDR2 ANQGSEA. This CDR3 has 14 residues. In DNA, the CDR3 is TGCAGCGTTGGTAAACGGGACTCCAACAATGAGCAGTTCTTC. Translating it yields CSVGKRDSNNEQFF.

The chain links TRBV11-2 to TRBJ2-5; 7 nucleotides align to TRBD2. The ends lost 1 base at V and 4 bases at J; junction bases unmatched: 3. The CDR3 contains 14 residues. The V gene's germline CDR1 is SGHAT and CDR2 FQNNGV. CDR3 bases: TGTGCCAGCAGCTTAGCGGGAGGTTCAGAGACCCAGTACTTC. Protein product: CASSLAGGSETQYF.

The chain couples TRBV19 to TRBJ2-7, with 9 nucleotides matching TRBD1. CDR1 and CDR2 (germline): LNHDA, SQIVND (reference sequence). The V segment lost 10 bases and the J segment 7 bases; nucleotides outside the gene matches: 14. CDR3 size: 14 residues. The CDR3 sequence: CATTVGTGYREQYF. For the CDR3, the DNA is TGTGCCACCACAGTCGGGACAGGGTATCGGGAGCAGTACTTC.